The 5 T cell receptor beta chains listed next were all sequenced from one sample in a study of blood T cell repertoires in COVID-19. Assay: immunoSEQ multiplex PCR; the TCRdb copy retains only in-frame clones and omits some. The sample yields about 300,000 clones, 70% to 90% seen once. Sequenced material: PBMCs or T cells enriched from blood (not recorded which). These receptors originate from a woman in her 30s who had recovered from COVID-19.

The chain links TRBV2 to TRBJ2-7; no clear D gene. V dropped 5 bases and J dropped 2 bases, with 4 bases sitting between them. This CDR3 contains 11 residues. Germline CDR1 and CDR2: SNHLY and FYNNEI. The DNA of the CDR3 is TGTGCCAGCAGTCTTACCTACGAGCAGTACTTC. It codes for CASSLTYEQYF.

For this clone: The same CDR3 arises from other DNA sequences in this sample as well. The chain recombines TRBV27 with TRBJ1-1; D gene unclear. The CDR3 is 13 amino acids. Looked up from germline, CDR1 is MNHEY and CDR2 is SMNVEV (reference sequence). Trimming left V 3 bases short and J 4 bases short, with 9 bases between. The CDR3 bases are TGTGCCAGCAGTTTCGGGAGCAGCACTGAAGCTTTCTTT. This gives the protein CASSFGSSTEAFF.

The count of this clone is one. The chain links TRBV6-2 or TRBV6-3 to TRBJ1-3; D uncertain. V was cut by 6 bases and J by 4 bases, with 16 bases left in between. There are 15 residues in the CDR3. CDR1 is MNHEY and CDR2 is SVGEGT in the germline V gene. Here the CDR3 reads CASSRLGQFGNTIYF. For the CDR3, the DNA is TGTGCCAGCAGCAGACTAGGGCAGTTCGGAAACACCATATATTTT.

The CDR3 nucleotides read TGCAGTGCTAGGGGACAGCCCGGCTACACCTTC. It is translated as CSARGQPGYTF. The chain couples TRBV20-1 to TRBJ1-2, with 7 positions matching TRBD1. CDR1 and CDR2 from the germline V gene are DFQATT and SNEGSKA (reference sequence). Trimming took 3 bases from V and 8 from J; bases not matched to a gene: 3. The CDR3 totals 11 residues.

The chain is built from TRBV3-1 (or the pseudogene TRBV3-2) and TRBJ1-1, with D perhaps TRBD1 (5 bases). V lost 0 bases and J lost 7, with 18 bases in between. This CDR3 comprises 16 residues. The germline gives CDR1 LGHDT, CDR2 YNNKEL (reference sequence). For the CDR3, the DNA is TGTGCCAGCAGCCAAGACAGGTTCGGAACAGGTAATGAAGCTTTCTTT. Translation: CASSQDRFGTGNEAFF.